This passage covers 14 T cell receptor beta chains from one sample sequenced in a study of blood T cells in healthy people across ages. Using a J-beta primer mix together with a sample-barcoded 5' primer, a second PCR was run for roughly 6 to 11 cycles. TCRdb processed the 5' RACE reads anew with MiXCR; each CDR3 protein has one entry. The table includes 1.2 million to 1.5 million distinct CDR3 sequences, about 40% detected once. The specimen sequenced was blood. These receptor sequences come from a woman younger than 35 in good health.

The V and J genes are TRBV7-2 and TRBJ2-7; D may be TRBD1 (7 bases). Near its end, the DNA agrees better with TRBJ2-5, so the J call may be wrong. The CDR3 runs 14 residues. Germline loops: CDR1 SGHTA, CDR2 FQGNSA. Here the CDR3 reads CASSVPSQGGTQYF. In DNA form, the CDR3 reads TGTGCCAGCAGCGTACCGTCCCAGGGGGGGACCCAGTACTTC.

The chain couples TRBV3-1 to TRBJ2-7, with 8 positions matching TRBD1. Germline V CDR1 and CDR2: LGHDT, YNNKEL (reference sequence). The CDR3 length is 16 residues. Unmatched junction bases numbered 12, after V lost 6 bases and J lost 2 bases. As DNA, the CDR3 is TGTGCCAGCAGTCTTACTTCCGGGACAGGAGCCTACGAGCAGTACTTC. It is translated as CASSLTSGTGAYEQYF.

Notes on this clonotype: Mismatch with germline at one junction end may stem from a read error. The chain couples TRBV3-1 to TRBJ1-1; perhaps TRBD1 as D (6 bases). This CDR3 has 15 amino acids. Germline V gene lookup returns CDR1 LGHDT and CDR2 YNNKEL (reference sequence). CDR3: CASSPTGRLNTEAFF. The CDR3 region has the DNA TGTGCCAGCAGCCCCACAGGGAGATTGAACACTGAGGCTTTCTTT.

Regarding this clonotype: One end of the junction fails to match germline, which may point to a read error. CDR3 amino acids: CAWRGTGGNHPQHF. In nucleotides, the CDR3 is TGTGCCTGGCGGGGGACAGGCGGCAATCATCCCCAGCATTTT. This chain links TRBV30 with TRBJ1-5; 8 nucleotides match TRBD1. CDR3 length equals 14 residues. CDR1 and CDR2 (germline): GTSNPN, SVGIG (reference sequence).

This clonotype was detected a few times. This chain links TRBV18 with TRBJ2-1; D is possibly TRBD2 (6 bases). This CDR3 region has 13 residues. CDR1 is KGHSH and CDR2 is LQKENI in the germline V gene. The V and J ends lost 6 bases and 4 bases respectively, with 10 bases between them. The chain's CDR3 is CASSSGDYNEQFF. CDR3 in DNA: TGTGCCAGCTCGTCGGGGGATTACAATGAGCAGTTCTTC.

The chain has TRBV3-1 and TRBJ2-1, with TRBD2 identical over 8 bases. The germline V gene has CDR1 LGHDT and CDR2 YNNKEL (reference sequence). The CDR3 contains 16 residues. The V and J ends lost 6 bases and 2 bases, in that order; junction bases with no gene match: 9. The chain's CDR3 is CASSFVAGKTYNEQFF. The CDR3 DNA reads as TGTGCCAGCAGTTTCGTAGCGGGGAAAACCTACAATGAGCAGTTCTTC.

This clonotype was seen a few times. V and J are TRBV18 and TRBJ2-5; 7 nucleotides align to TRBD1. With V trimmed by 2 bases and J by 11 bases, 14 bases remained unmatched. Germline V gene sequence: CDR1 KGHSH, CDR2 LQKENI. The CDR3 extends over 15 amino acids. The CDR3 spells CASSPSQTGTREQYF. In nucleotides, the CDR3 is TGTGCCAGCTCACCATCCCAGACAGGGACACGAGAGCAGTACTTC.

The genes are TRBV6-5 and TRBJ1-2; 8 bases match TRBD1. This CDR3 is 16 amino acids long. Germline trimming cut 9 bases from V and 4 bases from J; bases unmatched to any gene: 16. Germline CDR1 MNHEY, CDR2 SVGAGI. CDR3 sequence: CASLRTQGAPSYGYTF. DNA for the CDR3: TGTGCCAGTCTCCGGACCCAGGGGGCTCCCTCCTATGGCTACACCTTC.

The V and J genes are TRBV3-1 and TRBJ1-1; D ambiguous. The CDR3 sequence is 12 residues long. Trimming removed 0 bases from V and 11 bases from J, with 10 bases in between. Germline V lookup: CDR1 LGHDT, CDR2 YNNKEL (reference sequence). The CDR3 loop is CASSQDPLSAFF. CDR3 nucleotides: TGTGCCAGCAGCCAAGATCCCCTGTCGGCTTTCTTT.

This clonotype was recorded once. The V and J genes are TRBV4-1 and TRBJ1-2; D ambiguous. CDR3 length: 14 amino acids. V was trimmed by 0 bases and J by 1 base, leaving 6 bases between them. From germline, CDR1 is MGHRA and CDR2 YSYEKL. The chain's CDR3 is CASSQDSDNYGYTF. The CDR3 DNA reads as TGCGCCAGCAGCCAAGATTCCGATAACTATGGCTACACCTTC.

This CDR3 is CASGLGRTPSTDTQYF. CDR3 nucleotides: TGTGCTAGTGGTTTAGGACGGACTCCTAGCACAGATACGCAGTATTTT. This chain joins TRBV12-5 and TRBJ2-3; D may be TRBD2 (5 bases). The CDR3 has 16 amino acids. V was pared by 3 bases and J by 0 bases, with 13 bases between. Germline CDR1 and CDR2: LGHNT and FRNRAP.

This rearrangement joins TRBV20-1 to TRBJ2-3; TRBD2 agrees at 13 bases. After removal of 6 bases from V and 4 bases from J, the junction contained 4 bases not matched to a gene. Germline CDR1 is DFQATT and CDR2 is SNEGSKA (reference sequence). The CDR3 spans 14 residues. In DNA, the CDR3 is TGCAGTGCCCCCACTAGCGGGAGGGCAGATACGCAGTATTTT. It yields the protein CSAPTSGRADTQYF.

A few counts support this clonotype. This chain uses TRBV10-3 with TRBJ2-3; D possibly corresponds to TRBD2 (5 bases). The germline V and J ends were trimmed by 2 bases and 5 bases, with 14 bases remaining between them. Germline V gene lookup returns CDR1 ENHRY and CDR2 SYGVKD. This CDR3 comprises 15 residues. The CDR3: CAISERESVIDTQYF. The CDR3 DNA sequence: TGTGCCATCAGTGAGCGGGAATCCGTGATAGATACGCAGTATTTT.

The rearrangement links TRBV11-2 to TRBJ1-5, with unresolved D. This CDR3 spans 14 amino acids. Per germline, CDR1 SGHAT and CDR2 FQNNGV. With 2 bases removed from V and 4 bases from J, the gap between germline ends came to 9 bases. CDR3 loop: CASSLNGPNQPQHF. DNA of the CDR3: TGTGCCAGCAGCTTAAATGGCCCAAATCAGCCCCAGCATTTT.